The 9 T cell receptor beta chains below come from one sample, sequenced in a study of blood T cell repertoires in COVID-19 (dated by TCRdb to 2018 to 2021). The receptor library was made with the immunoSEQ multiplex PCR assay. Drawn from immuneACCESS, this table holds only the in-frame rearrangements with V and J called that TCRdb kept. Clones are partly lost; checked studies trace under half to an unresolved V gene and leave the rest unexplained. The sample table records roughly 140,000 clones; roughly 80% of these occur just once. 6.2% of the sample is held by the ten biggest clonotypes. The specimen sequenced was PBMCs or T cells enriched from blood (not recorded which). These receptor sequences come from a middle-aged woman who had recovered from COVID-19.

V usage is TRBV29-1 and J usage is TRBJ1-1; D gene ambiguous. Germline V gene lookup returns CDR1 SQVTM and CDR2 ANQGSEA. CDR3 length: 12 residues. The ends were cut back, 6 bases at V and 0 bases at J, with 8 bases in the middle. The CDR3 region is CSVREVNTEAFF. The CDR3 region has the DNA TGCAGCGTACGAGAAGTGAACACTGAAGCTTTCTTT.

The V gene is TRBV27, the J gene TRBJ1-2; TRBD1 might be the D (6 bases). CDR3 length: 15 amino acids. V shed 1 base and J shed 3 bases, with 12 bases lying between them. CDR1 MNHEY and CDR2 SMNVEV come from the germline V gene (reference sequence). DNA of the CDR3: TGTGCCAGCAGTTTATGGGCCAGGGGTGACTATGGCTACACCTTC. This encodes CASSLWARGDYGYTF.

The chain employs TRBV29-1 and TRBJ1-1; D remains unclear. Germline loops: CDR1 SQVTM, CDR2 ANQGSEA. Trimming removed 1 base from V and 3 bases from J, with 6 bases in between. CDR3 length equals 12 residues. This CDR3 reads CSVEAGDTEAFF. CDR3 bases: TGCAGCGTTGAAGCCGGGGACACTGAAGCTTTCTTT.

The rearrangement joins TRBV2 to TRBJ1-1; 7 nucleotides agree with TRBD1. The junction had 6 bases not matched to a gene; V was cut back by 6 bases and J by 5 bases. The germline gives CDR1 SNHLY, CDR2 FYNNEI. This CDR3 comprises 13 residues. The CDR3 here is CASREGAGTEAFF. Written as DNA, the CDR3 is TGTGCCAGCAGGGAGGGGGCGGGGACTGAAGCTTTCTTT.

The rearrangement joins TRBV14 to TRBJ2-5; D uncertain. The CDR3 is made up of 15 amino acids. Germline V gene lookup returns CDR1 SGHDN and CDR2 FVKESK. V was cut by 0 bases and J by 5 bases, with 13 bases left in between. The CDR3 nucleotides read TGTGCCAGCAGCCAAGATAGCTCAGCTTGGGAGACCCAGTACTTC. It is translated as CASSQDSSAWETQYF.

As DNA, the CDR3 is TGTGCCAGTAGTACCCCCCGCGGTCCCTATGGCTACACCTTC. It is translated as CASSTPRGPYGYTF. The chain recombines TRBV19 with TRBJ1-2, with D hard to call. The CDR3 sequence is 14 residues long. V lost 4 bases and J 4 bases, leaving 13 bases between the germline ends. Germline V gene lookup returns CDR1 LNHDA and CDR2 SQIVND (reference sequence).

The CDR3 reads CASSQGSGGSDTQYF. The CDR3 nucleotides read TGTGCCAGCAGTCAGGGGTCGGGGGGGTCAGATACGCAGTATTTT. V is TRBV11-2 and J is TRBJ2-3, with TRBD2 matching over 8 bases. The CDR3 totals 15 residues. J was trimmed by 4 bases and V by 6 bases; bases with no gene match: 9. Germline V lookup: CDR1 SGHAT, CDR2 FQNNGV.

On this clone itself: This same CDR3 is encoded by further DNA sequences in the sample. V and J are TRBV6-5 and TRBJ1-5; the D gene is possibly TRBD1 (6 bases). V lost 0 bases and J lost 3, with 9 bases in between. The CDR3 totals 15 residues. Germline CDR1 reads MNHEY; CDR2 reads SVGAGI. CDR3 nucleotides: TGTGCCAGCAGTTACTCGGGACAACTCAATCAGCCCCAGCATTTT. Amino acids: CASSYSGQLNQPQHF.

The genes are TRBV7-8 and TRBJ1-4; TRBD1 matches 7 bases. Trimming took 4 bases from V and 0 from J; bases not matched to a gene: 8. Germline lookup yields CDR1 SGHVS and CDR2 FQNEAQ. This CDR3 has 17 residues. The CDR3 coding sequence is TGTGCCAGCAGCTCTGGACAGGCCCTTGCAACTAATGAAAAACTGTTTTTT. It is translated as CASSSGQALATNEKLFF.